One and the same sample provided the 7 T cell receptor beta chains below, sequenced in a study of PD-1 blockade in classical Hodgkin lymphoma. Each patient relapsed following autologous stem cell transplantation, and prior brentuximab vedotin exposure differed. Profiled with immunoSEQ multiplex PCR; TCRdb holds only in-frame clones, not every one. The sample shows about 150,000 clones, around 84% of them seen only once. The sequences come from peripheral blood mononuclear cells (PBMCs), collected before the second cycle of nivolumab. The origin of the receptors is a human donor with classical Hodgkin lymphoma.

The genes are TRBV18 and TRBJ2-3, with TRBD1 as a possible D gene (5 bases). CDR3 length: 16 residues. Per the germline V gene, CDR1 is KGHSH and CDR2 is LQKENI. V gave up 0 bases and J gave up 1 base, with 11 bases separating them. The CDR3 DNA is TGTGCCAGCTCACCACCAGGGGTGGGGCGCACAGATACGCAGTATTTT. This codes for CASSPPGVGRTDTQYF.

The rearrangement joins TRBV28 to TRBJ1-3, with 7 bases matching TRBD1. Trimming removed 6 bases from V and 0 bases from J; junction bases left unmatched: 8. This CDR3 contains 16 residues. The germline V gene has CDR1 MDHEN and CDR2 SYDVKM. The DNA for the CDR3 is TGTGCCAGCAGACAGGGACAGTTATACTCTGGAAACACCATATATTTT. Amino acid sequence: CASRQGQLYSGNTIYF.

This clone was observed once. The rearrangement links TRBV21-1 to TRBJ2-3. TRBV21-1 counts as a pseudogene. The CDR3 runs 19 residues. CDR3 nucleotides: TGTGCCAGCAGCCCCACCGGGACCTGGGAAGGAGGTCACACAGATACGCAGTATTTT. Translation: CASSPTGTWEGGHTDTQYF.

The chain combines TRBV27 with TRBJ2-1, with 7 bases matching TRBD2. Germline V gene lookup returns CDR1 MNHEY and CDR2 SMNVEV (reference sequence). V was pared by 5 bases and J by 2 bases, with 6 bases of the junction left unmatched. This CDR3 is 15 amino acids long. CDR3 loop: CASSMSGRTYNEQFF. The CDR3, as DNA: TGTGCCAGCAGTATGTCCGGGAGGACCTACAATGAGCAGTTCTTC.

The rearrangement links TRBV27 to TRBJ2-1, with 14 bases lining up with TRBD2. There are 16 residues in the CDR3. Losses at the gene ends were 5 bases for V and 6 bases for J; bases not matched to a gene: 6. Germline CDR1 and CDR2: MNHEY and SMNVEV (reference sequence). The CDR3 bases are TGTGCCAGCAGTCTACACGGGACTAGCGGGAGCAATGAGCAGTTCTTC. Translated, it gives CASSLHGTSGSNEQFF.

This clone was counted a few times. The gene calls are TRBV19 and TRBJ1-2, with D uncertain. Germline CDR1 LNHDA, CDR2 SQIVND (reference sequence). The CDR3 runs 17 residues. V lost 5 bases to trimming and J lost 1 base, with 20 bases between them. The CDR3 protein is CASSSEPTIRINYGYTF. As DNA, the CDR3 is TGTGCCAGTAGTTCTGAACCCACTATCAGGATTAACTATGGCTACACCTTC.

The chain recombines TRBV12-5 with TRBJ2-5; TRBD1 agrees at 12 bases. Trimming cost V 3 bases and J 2 bases; bases outside gene matches: 10. The CDR3 loop spans 18 amino acids. Germline CDR1 is LGHNT and CDR2 is FRNRAP. CDR3 in DNA: TGTGCTAGTGGTTTCGGGACAGGGGGCGACTTAGTGCAAGAGACCCAGTACTTC. Protein product: CASGFGTGGDLVQETQYF.